This TCR beta chain was recorded in a study of cytomegalovirus exposure and HLA in healthy donors. Researchers ran the PCR with 60 Vbeta and 13 Jbeta primers. Method: immunoSEQ multiplex PCR; TCRdb's copy keeps in-frame clones and lacks some. The table includes under 300,000 clones, around 81% detected once. CDR1 is SEHNR, CDR2 FQNEAQ, per germline (reference sequence). The CDR3 extends over 14 amino acids. As to this clone: One end of the junction varies from germline; a read error may be responsible.

What was sequenced was PBMCs. The chain has TRBV7-9 and TRBJ2-7; 10 nucleotides align to TRBD1. The TCR originated in a woman aged 60-70 years in good health and CMV-seropositive. The CDR3 region has the DNA TGTTCCAGCAGCTTAGGGACAGGGGTCTACGAGCAGTACTTC. It specifies CSSSLGTGVYEQYF. The full variable domain, completed using reference TRBV7-9 and TRBJ2-7, is DTGVSQNPRHKITKRGQNVTFRCDPISEHNRLYWYRQTLGQGPEFLTYFQNEAQLEKSRLLSDRFSAERPKGSFSTLEIQRTEQGDSAMYLCSSSLGTGVYEQYFGPGTRLTVT.